Below, 30 T cell receptor beta chains from the same sample are listed, as sequenced in a study of T cell repertoires in cytomegalovirus infection. TCRdb re-called the reads with MiXCR, one entry per CDR3 protein. The sample has about 210,000 distinct CDR3 sequences, about 5.9% seen once; the top ten hold less than 7.5%. Specimen: PBMCs. The receptors shown here come from a human donor in good health (CMV status not recorded). Some clones in this sample may be carry-over from other donors' samples.

The sample holds many counts of this clonotype. The V gene is TRBV7-2, the J gene TRBJ2-6; D is unresolved. V shed 2 bases and J shed 0 bases, with 5 bases lying between them. Germline V CDR1 and CDR2: SGHTA, FQGNSA. This CDR3 has 15 amino acids. The DNA of the CDR3 is TGTGCCAGCAGCTTACTCGTCTCTGGGGCCAACGTCCTGACTTTC. Translated, it gives CASSLLVSGANVLTF.

This clonotype was counted at least ten times. The chain couples TRBV7-2 to TRBJ2-4; D might be TRBD1 or TRBD2, each matching 5 bases. CDR3 length: 15 amino acids. V was trimmed by 3 bases and J by 1 base, leaving 10 bases between them. CDR1 and CDR2 (germline): SGHTA, FQGNSA. The CDR3 nucleotides are TGTGCCAGCAGCTTGAGAGGGGTTGCCAAAAACATTCAGTACTTC. Its translation is CASSLRGVAKNIQYF.

There are many counts of this clonotype. J is TRBJ1-5 and V is TRBV6-2 or TRBV6-3; 9 bases agree with TRBD1. J lost 1 base, V lost 5 bases, and 9 bases had no gene match. This CDR3 has 17 amino acids. Germline lookup yields CDR1 MNHEY and CDR2 SVGEGT. Here the CDR3 DNA reads TGTGCCAGCAGTACCGAGAACAGGGGGCTAAGCAATCAGCCCCAGCATTTT. It is translated as CASSTENRGLSNQPQHF.

This chain links TRBV12-5 with TRBJ2-7; tentatively, D is TRBD1 (5 bases). V was clipped by 2 bases and J by 5 bases, with 16 bases between them. Germline V gene sequence: CDR1 LGHNT, CDR2 FRNRAP. CDR3 size: 15 residues. CDR3 coding DNA: TGTGCTAGTGGTTTGCAACAAGGCAGGGAACACGAGCAGTACTTC. This codes for CASGLQQGREHEQYF.

Many counts were recorded for this clonotype. The rearrangement uses TRBV7-9 and TRBJ2-7, with a possible D match to TRBD1 (6 bases). V was trimmed by 3 bases and J by 6 bases, leaving 12 bases between them. The length of the CDR3 is 13 residues. CDR1 SEHNR and CDR2 FQNEAQ come from the germline V gene (reference sequence). The CDR3 DNA is TGTGCCAGCAGCTTTGACAGGTTAGGCGAGCAGTACTTC. Translation: CASSFDRLGEQYF.

This clonotype was observed at least ten times. The rearrangement uses TRBV7-9 and TRBJ1-1; D remains unclear. With 1 base removed from V and 7 bases from J, the gap between germline ends came to 7 bases. Germline V lookup: CDR1 SEHNR, CDR2 FQNEAQ (reference sequence). The length of the CDR3 is 12 residues. The CDR3 nucleotides are TGTGCCAGCAGCTTAGGATTCGGTGAAGCTTTCTTT. It encodes CASSLGFGEAFF.

This clonotype was found many times. This chain links TRBV29-1 with TRBJ2-2; D is unresolved. Deletions cut 3 bases from V and 2 bases from J, with 10 bases between. Germline loops: CDR1 SQVTM, CDR2 ANQGSEA. The CDR3 has 14 amino acids. The CDR3 bases are TGCAGCGTTGAGAACAGCCCTAACACCGGGGAGCTGTTTTTT. Protein: CSVENSPNTGELFF.

This clonotype came up many times. V gene TRBV7-2 combines with J gene TRBJ2-2, with 9 bases that match TRBD1. This CDR3 region has 18 residues. Germline V lookup: CDR1 SGHTA, CDR2 FQGNSA. Trimming took 3 bases from V and 7 from J; bases not matched to a gene: 15. The CDR3 reads CASSLSTRRTGVDGELFF. The CDR3 DNA is TGTGCCAGCAGCTTGTCTACCCGTCGGACAGGGGTTGACGGGGAGCTGTTTTTT.

This clonotype has a count of ten or more. The chain carries TRBV7-2 and TRBJ2-1, with D tentatively TRBD2 (7 bases). V lost 4 bases to trimming and J lost 6 bases, with 13 bases between them. The CDR3 is 14 amino acids. Germline assignment: CDR1 SGHTA and CDR2 FQGNSA. This CDR3 is CASSWGGPLNEQFF. The CDR3 coding sequence is TGTGCCAGCAGCTGGGGGGGGCCCCTCAATGAGCAGTTCTTC.

This clonotype was seen repeatedly, ten times or more. The chain combines TRBV29-1 with TRBJ2-1, with 10 nucleotides matching TRBD2. Germline loops: CDR1 SQVTM, CDR2 ANQGSEA. CDR3 length: 14 amino acids. V lost 7 bases, J lost 4 bases, and 7 bases stayed unmatched. The CDR3 is CSGTGTSVYNEQFF. The CDR3 bases are TGCAGCGGCACCGGGACTAGCGTTTACAATGAGCAGTTCTTC.

This clonotype was picked up a small number of times. The V and J genes are TRBV20-1 and TRBJ1-4, with a weak D call TRBD1 (5 bases). Germline assignment: CDR1 DFQATT and CDR2 SNEGSKA (reference sequence). The CDR3 sequence is 14 residues long. Trimming left V 0 bases short and J 5 bases short, with 10 bases between. CDR3 in DNA: TGCAGTGCTAGAGATACTGGGGGGAATGAAAAACTGTTTTTT. This encodes CSARDTGGNEKLFF.

At least ten counts were recorded for this clonotype. This sequence joins TRBV29-1 and TRBJ1-1; perhaps TRBD1 as D (6 bases). Trimming took off 4 bases at V and 2 bases at J, with 11 bases between the two ends. The CDR3 runs 13 residues. The germline gives CDR1 SQVTM, CDR2 ANQGSEA. The CDR3 bases are TGCAGCGTTGCAGGGGCGGCCAACACTGAAGCTTTCTTT. It is translated as CSVAGAANTEAFF.

At least ten counts were recorded for this clonotype. The rearrangement uses TRBV20-1 and TRBJ1-6; TRBD1 aligns across 7 bases. V dropped 6 bases and J dropped 6; count of bases not matched to a gene: 8. The CDR3 runs to 14 residues. Germline CDR1 is DFQATT and CDR2 is SNEGSKA (reference sequence). The CDR3 loop is CSAPRQGANSPLHF. The CDR3 bases are TGCAGTGCACCCCGACAGGGTGCTAATTCACCCCTCCACTTT.

This clonotype was seen many times. The chain carries TRBV20-1 and TRBJ2-5, with TRBD2 matching over 10 bases. The CDR3 extends over 16 amino acids. The ends lost 0 bases at V and 4 bases at J; junction bases unmatched: 8. Per the germline V gene, CDR1 is DFQATT and CDR2 is SNEGSKA (reference sequence). Here the CDR3 reads CSARDRLAGEGETQYF. In DNA, the CDR3 is TGCAGTGCTAGAGATCGGCTAGCGGGGGAGGGAGAGACCCAGTACTTC.

The rearrangement uses TRBV4-1 and TRBJ2-7; D remains ambiguous. Germline V gives CDR1 MGHRA, CDR2 YSYEKL. Trimming left V 0 bases short and J 1 base short, with 10 bases between. This CDR3 has 15 residues. CDR3 protein: CASSQDPGGSYEQYF. Here the CDR3 DNA reads TGCGCCAGCAGCCAAGATCCGGGTGGATCCTACGAGCAGTACTTC.

The V call is TRBV29-1, the J call TRBJ2-3; tentatively, D is TRBD1 (6 bases). From germline, CDR1 is SQVTM and CDR2 ANQGSEA. The ends were cut back, 2 bases at V and 6 bases at J, with 12 bases in the middle. This CDR3 is 13 amino acids long. CDR3 sequence (DNA): TGCAGCGTTGAAAGGTCAGGGGCGGATACGCAGTATTTT. Protein: CSVERSGADTQYF.

The sample holds many counts of this clonotype. V and J are TRBV9 and TRBJ1-1; D possibly corresponds to TRBD1 (5 bases). Germline loops: CDR1 SGDLS, CDR2 YYNGEE. Trimming cost V 6 bases and J 2 bases, with 17 bases left between them. This CDR3 is 15 amino acids long. The CDR3: CASTLGVAGNTEAFF. CDR3 coding DNA: TGTGCCAGCACCCTAGGGGTGGCAGGTAACACTGAAGCTTTCTTT.

This clonotype has ten or more counts. The rearrangement links TRBV19 to TRBJ1-1; D might be TRBD1 (5 bases). This CDR3 comprises 12 residues. Germline CDR1 and CDR2: LNHDA and SQIVND (reference sequence). Trimming removed 3 bases at V and 10 bases at J, with 12 bases between. The chain's CDR3 is CASSIRGSGAFF. The CDR3 DNA sequence: TGTGCCAGTAGTATTAGGGGATCCGGAGCTTTCTTT. Complete variable domain (other parts from reference TRBV19 and TRBJ1-1): DGGITQSPKYLFRKEGQNVTLSCEQNLNHDAMYWYRQDPGQGLRLIYYSQIVNDFQKGDIAEGYSVSREKKESFPLTVTSAQKNPTAFYLCASSIRGSGAFFGQGTRLTVV.

The chain uses TRBV29-1 and TRBJ2-3, with a weak D call TRBD1 (6 bases). This CDR3 has 16 amino acids. The germline V and J ends were trimmed by 5 bases and 1 base, with 19 bases remaining between them. Germline V gene sequence: CDR1 SQVTM, CDR2 ANQGSEA. CDR3 nucleotide sequence: TGCAGCGTTAACTCCGGGACAAGGGACGGCACAGATACGCAGTATTTT. As protein: CSVNSGTRDGTDTQYF.

J is TRBJ2-1 and V is TRBV12-3 or TRBV12-4, with D hard to call. V lost 2 bases and J lost 8, with 19 bases in between. The CDR3 sequence is 16 residues long. CDR3 bases: TGTGCCAGCAGTTTACAATCCGGGCCCCGAATGGATGAGCAGTTCTTC. It specifies CASSLQSGPRMDEQFF.

CDR3 sequence reads: CASSSPGARNTGELFF. CDR3 nucleotide sequence: TGCGCCAGCAGCAGCCCGGGGGCTAGGAACACCGGGGAGCTGTTTTTT. The rearrangement uses TRBV5-1 and TRBJ2-2; possibly TRBD1 or TRBD2 for D (6 bases each). Trimming stripped 4 bases from V and 1 base from J, with 14 bases between. The CDR3 extends over 16 amino acids. Germline V gene sequence: CDR1 SGHRS, CDR2 YFSETQ. Combining the CDR3 with reference TRBV5-1 and TRBJ2-2 gives the whole variable domain KAGVTQTPRYLIKTRGQQVTLSCSPISGHRSVSWYQQTPGQGLQFLFEYFSETQRNKGNFPGRFSGRQFSNSRSEMNVSTLELGDSALYLCASSSPGARNTGELFFGEGSRLTVL.

This clonotype was counted ten times or more. The chain has TRBV6-5 and TRBJ1-1; 7 bases agree with TRBD1. Germline lookup yields CDR1 MNHEY and CDR2 SVGAGI. After removal of 6 bases from V and 4 bases from J, the junction contained 5 bases not matched to a gene. CDR3 length: 13 amino acids. The CDR3 sequence: CASSIDRATEAFF. DNA of the CDR3: TGTGCCAGCAGCATAGACAGGGCCACTGAAGCTTTCTTT.

The sample holds many counts of this clonotype. The rearrangement joins TRBV29-1 to TRBJ2-7; D may be TRBD2 (5 bases). Germline V gene data show CDR1 as SQVTM and CDR2 as ANQGSEA. The CDR3 covers 13 residues. Trimming pared 4 bases from V and 0 bases from J, leaving 10 bases between. The CDR3 region is CSVVGVPSYEQYF. The CDR3 DNA is TGCAGCGTTGTCGGGGTACCCTCCTACGAGCAGTACTTC.

This clonotype was detected ten times or more. This chain uses TRBV7-2 with TRBJ1-2; TRBD1 matches at 7 bases. The CDR3 has 15 amino acids. The germline CDR1 and CDR2 sequences are SGHTA and FQGNSA. Germline trimming cut 3 bases from V and 4 bases from J; bases unmatched to any gene: 8. The CDR3 DNA follows: TGTGCCAGCAGCTTCGGGTGGACAGGCGCCTATGGCTACACCTTC. It encodes CASSFGWTGAYGYTF.

This clonotype was detected a few times. As DNA, the CDR3 is TGCGCCAGCAGCTTGGGGACTGGTGGGGAAAAACTGTTTTTT. Amino acids: CASSLGTGGEKLFF. This sequence joins TRBV5-1 and TRBJ1-4; D unclear. Germline V lookup: CDR1 SGHRS, CDR2 YFSETQ. The CDR3 has 14 residues. Trimming cost V 0 bases and J 8 bases, with 11 bases left between them.

The sample holds many counts of this clonotype. The chain couples TRBV7-3 to TRBJ2-1; 7 nucleotides line up with TRBD1. The CDR3 totals 14 residues. V lost 4 bases, J lost 7 bases, and 7 bases stayed unmatched. Germline CDR1 is SGHTA and CDR2 is FQGTGA. The CDR3 loop reads CASSSPDRENEQFF. The CDR3 DNA reads TGTGCCAGCAGCTCCCCTGACAGGGAGAATGAGCAGTTCTTC.

This clonotype was seen at least ten times. The chain carries TRBV5-1 and TRBJ1-2; no reliable D call. Between the trimmed V and J ends, which lost 0 bases and 3 bases, there was a span of 12 bases. Germline V gives CDR1 SGHRS, CDR2 YFSETQ. This CDR3 is 15 amino acids long. CDR3 DNA sequence: TGCGCCAGCAGCTTGGAGTTCCAGTCGTACTATGGCTACACCTTC. It encodes CASSLEFQSYYGYTF.

In its sample, this clonotype was seen many times. V usage is TRBV29-1 and J usage is TRBJ2-3; 8 bases are a match to TRBD2. J was trimmed by 4 bases and V by 6 bases; bases with no gene match: 12. Germline CDR1 reads SQVTM; CDR2 reads ANQGSEA. The CDR3 sequence is 15 residues long. The CDR3 region is CSVPWPTSESDTQYF. For the CDR3, the DNA is TGCAGCGTCCCCTGGCCGACTAGCGAGTCAGATACGCAGTATTTT.

This clonotype was counted only a few times. This sequence joins TRBV18 and TRBJ1-1; a weak D match, TRBD1 (5 bases). Trimming left V 5 bases short and J 1 base short, with 8 bases between. Germline V gene sequence: CDR1 KGHSH, CDR2 LQKENI. The CDR3 loop spans 13 amino acids. The CDR3 nucleotides read TGTGCCAGCTCAAACGACAGGAACACTGAAGCTTTCTTT. Amino acids: CASSNDRNTEAFF. The full variable domain, rest sourced from reference TRBV18 and TRBJ1-1, is NAGVMQNPRHLVRRRGQEARLRCSPMKGHSHVYWYRQLPEEGLKFMVYLQKENIIDESGMPKERFSAEFPKEGPSILRIQQVVRGDSAAYFCASSNDRNTEAFFGQGTRLTVV.

This clonotype was detected ten times or more. J is TRBJ2-3 and V is TRBV7-6, with 9 bases lining up with TRBD2. The CDR3 is made up of 19 amino acids. The V gene end was trimmed by 3 bases and the J gene end by 6 bases; junction bases not matched to a gene: 19. CDR1 SGHVS and CDR2 FNYEAQ come from the germline V gene. CDR3 in DNA: TGTGCCAGCAGCTTCCCTGAGGGGGACAAGACTAGCGGCAGTGATACGCAGTATTTT. This sequence encodes CASSFPEGDKTSGSDTQYF. The full variable domain, in which reference TRBV7-6 and TRBJ2-3 provide the parts outside the CDR3, is GAGVSQSPRYKVTKRGQDVALRCDPISGHVSLYWYRQALGQGPEFLTYFNYEAQQDKSGLPNDRFSAERPEGSISTLTIQRTEQRDSAMYRCASSFPEGDKTSGSDTQYFGPGTRLTVL.